A single sample is the source of the 9 T cell receptor beta chains below, sequenced in a study of blood T cell repertoires in COVID-19. TCRdb's copy holds only in-frame clones and misses some; the assay was immunoSEQ multiplex PCR. This sample carries approximately 180,000 clones, about four fifths of them seen once, and the ten largest clones take around 12%. The source material was peripheral blood. These receptors originate from a woman of 80 years or more with COVID-19, enrolled during active disease.

This clone appeared a few times. The V and J genes are TRBV10-3 and TRBJ2-7; maybe TRBD1 (6 bases). V lost 6 bases to trimming and J lost 4 bases, with 13 bases between them. CDR1 and CDR2 (germline): ENHRY, SYGVKD. This CDR3 has 13 amino acids. CDR3 residues: CAISPDSAYEQYF. Written as DNA, the CDR3 is TGTGCCATCAGCCCGGACAGCGCGTACGAGCAGTACTTC.

The V call is TRBV6-5, the J call TRBJ2-1; 7 nucleotides match TRBD2. This CDR3 has 16 residues. The junction had 4 bases not matched to a gene; V was cut back by 0 bases and J by 2 bases. The germline CDR1 and CDR2 sequences are MNHEY and SVGAGI. CDR3 residues: CASSYSASGAYNEQFF. The CDR3 DNA sequence: TGTGCCAGCAGTTACTCGGCTAGCGGAGCCTACAATGAGCAGTTCTTC.

The CDR3 reads CASSPDRAEKLFF. CDR3 DNA: TGTGCCAGCAGTCCAGACAGGGCGGAAAAACTGTTTTTT. This chain connects TRBV28 to TRBJ1-4; the match to TRBD1 covers 7 bases. CDR3 length: 13 amino acids. V was clipped by 5 bases and J by 8 bases; unmatched bases: 5. The germline CDR1 and CDR2 sequences are MDHEN and SYDVKM.

This rearrangement joins TRBV9 to TRBJ2-1; 11 bases fit TRBD2. V trimming: 3 bases; J trimming: 4 bases; junction bases outside the gene matches: 3. Germline assignment: CDR1 SGDLS and CDR2 YYNGEE. The CDR3 consists of 15 residues. This CDR3 reads CASSGSGRGYNEQFF. The DNA for the CDR3 is TGTGCCAGCAGCGGTAGCGGGAGGGGATACAATGAGCAGTTCTTC.

The rearrangement uses TRBV7-9 and TRBJ2-4, with TRBD1 matching over 7 bases. The CDR3 spans 17 residues. The trim removed 2 bases at V and 0 bases at J, leaving 7 bases unmatched. Looked up from germline, CDR1 is SEHNR and CDR2 is FQNEAQ (reference sequence). The CDR3 loop is CASSLIGDRLAKNIQYF. CDR3 in DNA: TGTGCCAGCAGCTTAATTGGGGACAGACTAGCCAAAAACATTCAGTACTTC.

The gene calls are TRBV18 and TRBJ2-3, with D unclear. V was trimmed by 5 bases and J by 7 bases, leaving 10 bases between them. Germline CDR1 KGHSH, CDR2 LQKENI. The CDR3 totals 12 residues. The CDR3 protein is CASSTEDHTQYF. The CDR3 DNA reads as TGTGCCAGCTCAACAGAAGATCATACGCAGTATTTT.

The chain has TRBV12-5 and TRBJ2-7; 12 positions match TRBD2. The CDR3 is 17 amino acids. The V and J ends lost 4 bases and 5 bases, in that order; junction bases with no gene match: 12. The germline V gene encodes CDR1 LGHNT and CDR2 FRNRAP. The CDR3: CASGSGLAGTRGHEQYF. As DNA, the CDR3 is TGTGCTAGTGGTTCCGGACTAGCGGGGACCCGGGGACACGAGCAGTACTTC.

This clone appeared once. V and J are TRBV4-1 and TRBJ2-3; unclear D gene. Trimming stripped 0 bases from V and 6 bases from J, with 13 bases between. Germline CDR1 and CDR2: MGHRA and YSYEKL. This CDR3 has 15 residues. CDR3 residues: CASSQDLAAVDTQYF. CDR3 coding DNA: TGCGCCAGCAGCCAAGATTTAGCCGCAGTGGATACGCAGTATTTT.

The CDR3 nucleotides read TGTGCCAGCTCACCGCAGGTGGGGGGCTCTGGAAACACCATATATTTT. It encodes CASSPQVGGSGNTIYF. The chain joins TRBV18 to TRBJ1-3; TRBD1 is a possible D gene (5 bases). Per the germline V gene, CDR1 is KGHSH and CDR2 is LQKENI. The CDR3 totals 16 residues. The V and J ends lost 3 bases and 0 bases respectively, with 12 bases between them. The full variable domain, completed using reference TRBV18 and TRBJ1-3, is NAGVMQNPRHLVRRRGQEARLRCSPMKGHSHVYWYRQLPEEGLKFMVYLQKENIIDESGMPKERFSAEFPKEGPSILRIQQVVRGDSAAYFCASSPQVGGSGNTIYFGEGSWLTVV.